This T cell receptor beta chain was sequenced in a study of Ad26.COV2.S vaccination and SARS-CoV-2 variants. Overall study context: Sample donor was a member of the COV1001 Ad26.COV2.S trial arm. Each vaccinee took Ad26.COV2.S intramuscularly, once or twice 56 days apart.

Treatment noted: roughly 19 received Ad26.COV2.S at low or high dose, single or two shots; a few received placebo; per-sample allocation not given. Sampling was done on day 63 after the first vaccine or placebo injection. Recruitment in Boston yielded a donor of adult age, 18-55 years. CDR1 and CDR2 (germline): SGHNT, YYREEE (reference sequence). V trimming: 4 bases; J trimming: 4 bases; junction bases outside the gene matches: 10. The CDR3 covers 16 residues. The assay was immunoSEQ multiplex PCR, and TCRdb's table has in-frame clones only and misses some. The table lists about 400,000 clones, about 80% of them singletons.

This chain uses TRBV5-4 with TRBJ2-1, with 8 bases identical to TRBD2. Specimen: peripheral blood, collected in a trial of Ad26.COV2.S vaccine versus placebo. This TCR derives from a person between 18 and 59 years old who received the Ad26.COV2.S COVID-19 vaccine or a placebo. The CDR3 DNA is TGTGCCAGCAGCCCAATAGCGGGGTCAACTTACAATGAGCAGTTCTTC. Translation: CASSPIAGSTYNEQFF.